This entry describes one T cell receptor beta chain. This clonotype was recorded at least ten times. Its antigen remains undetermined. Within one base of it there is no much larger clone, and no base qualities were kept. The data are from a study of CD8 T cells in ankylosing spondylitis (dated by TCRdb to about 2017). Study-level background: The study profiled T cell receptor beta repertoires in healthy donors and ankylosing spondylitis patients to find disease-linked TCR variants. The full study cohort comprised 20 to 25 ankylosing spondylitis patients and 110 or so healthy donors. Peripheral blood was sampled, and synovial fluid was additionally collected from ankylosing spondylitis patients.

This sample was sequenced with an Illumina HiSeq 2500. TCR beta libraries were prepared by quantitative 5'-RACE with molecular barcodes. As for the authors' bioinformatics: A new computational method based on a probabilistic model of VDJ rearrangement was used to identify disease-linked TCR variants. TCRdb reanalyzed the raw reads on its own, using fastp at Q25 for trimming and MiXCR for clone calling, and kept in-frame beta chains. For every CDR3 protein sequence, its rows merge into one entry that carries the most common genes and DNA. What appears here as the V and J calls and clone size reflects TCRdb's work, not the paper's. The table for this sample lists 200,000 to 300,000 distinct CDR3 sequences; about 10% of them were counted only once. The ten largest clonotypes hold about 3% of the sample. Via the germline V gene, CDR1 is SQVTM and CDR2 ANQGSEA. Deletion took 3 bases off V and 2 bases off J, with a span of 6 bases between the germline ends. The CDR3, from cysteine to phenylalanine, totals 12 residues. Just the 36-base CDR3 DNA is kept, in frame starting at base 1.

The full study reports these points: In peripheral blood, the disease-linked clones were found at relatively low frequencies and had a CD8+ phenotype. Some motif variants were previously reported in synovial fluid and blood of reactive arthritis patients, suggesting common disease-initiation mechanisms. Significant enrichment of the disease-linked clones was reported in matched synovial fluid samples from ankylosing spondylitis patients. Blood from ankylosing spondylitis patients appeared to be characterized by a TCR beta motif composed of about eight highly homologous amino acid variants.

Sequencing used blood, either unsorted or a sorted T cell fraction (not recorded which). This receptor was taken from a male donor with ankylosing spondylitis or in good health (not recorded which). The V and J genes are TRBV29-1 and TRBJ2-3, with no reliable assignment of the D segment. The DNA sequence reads TGCAGCGTTGATGCGGACACAGATACGCAGTATTTT. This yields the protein CSVDADTDTQYF.